The T cell receptor (beta chain) under discussion was sequenced for a study of T cell repertoires in cytomegalovirus infection (dated by TCRdb to the late 2010s). About the full investigation: Peptide stimulations targeted recently identified HLA-C-restricted CMV epitopes, whose presentation resists viral immunomodulation, together with well-studied HLA-B-restricted epitopes. Donor HLA type was relevant to the analysis, because carriage of CMV infection together with the matching HLA type was indicated by public TCR beta signatures. The paper's findings and limits, for the study overall: In both this cohort and an independent cohort of some 370 donors, the cumulative frequency of public TCR beta family members distinguished carriers of CMV infection plus the relevant HLA type. The ex vivo response was dominated by HLA-C-restricted CMV-specific TCR beta clonotypes, and the single most frequent clonotype in two of eight donors was supplied by these HLA-C-restricted clonotypes.

In the case of this clonotype: What antigen it recognizes has not been identified. No base-level quality is on record; no much larger clone is a single base apart.

Instrument on record: Illumina HiSeq 1500. TCRdb ran its own pipeline on the public reads, namely fastp trimming at Q25 and MiXCR clone calling, and kept in-frame beta chains. Rows merge per CDR3 protein into single entries with the most common DNA and genes. Present in this sample are about 920,000 distinct CDR3 sequences, under 40% of which were seen just once. Around 15% of the sample is taken by the ten largest. CDR1 is given as MNHEY and CDR2 as SVGAGI, both from the germline V gene. Cut back by 1 base and 5 bases, the V and J ends lie 12 bases apart. The CDR3 goes from the cysteine to the phenylalanine over 15 residues. The DNA shown is the 45-base CDR3, in frame from base 1. The label giving this sample's treatment or condition can be read as: in vitro stimulation with specific CMV peptide epitopes to enrich CMV-specific T cells.

This clonotype was sampled from a human donor in good health (CMV status not recorded). Some clones in this sample may be carry-over from other donors' samples. The specimen was cultured CD8+ T cells from PBMCs, collected from culture after CMV antigen stimulation. The V and J segments used are TRBV6-5 and TRBJ2-1; a tentative D call is TRBD1 (5 bases match). The CDR3 protein sequence reads: CASSYFRQGHNEQFF. The bases are TGTGCCAGCAGTTACTTCCGGCAGGGCCACAATGAGCAGTTCTTC.